This T cell receptor (beta chain) was captured by sequencing in a study of T cell responses to AZD1222 COVID-19 vaccine. Across the study: Analysis merged second doses at about 4 or about 12 weeks. Whole-study results and caveats: White British ancestry dominated among donors, who included more females, and clonal diversity was possibly underestimated. Vaccine-associated CD4 TCRs spanned spike, dominant at 160-218 and 743-854. Nearly half of spike-specific TCRs reportedly target unmutated variant regions.

Libraries were prepared by immunoSEQ multiplex PCR; TCRdb keeps only in-frame clonotypes and omits some of them. The sample lists roughly 250,000 clones; 90% to 95% were seen once. With regard to this clone: Its specificity is unknown.

Trimming removed 3 bases at V and 8 bases at J, with 18 bases between. The germline gives CDR1 MDHEN, CDR2 SYDVKM. CDR3 length: 15 amino acids. The sequences come from peripheral blood, collected on day 0 of AZD1222 vaccination. The clonotype comes from an adult in good health. The chain uses TRBV28 and TRBJ2-3; tentatively, D is TRBD2 (6 bases). CDR3 sequence (DNA): TGTGCCAGCAGTTTTGGGAGGTCGAATCAAGGTACGCAGTATTTT. Protein product: CASSFGRSNQGTQYF.